The 27 T cell receptor beta chains in this list originate from one sample, sequenced in a study of somatic mutations in cytotoxic T cells in rheumatoid arthritis. Here immunoSEQ multiplex PCR was the method, and the copy in TCRdb shows in-frame clones only, minus some. This sample has some 10,000 clones, with roughly 73% found just once. Sequences were obtained from CD8+ T cells sorted from blood. Receptor source: a man aged 60 to 69 in good health.

This clone has only one observation. The chain is built from TRBV7-6 and TRBJ2-1; D possibly corresponds to TRBD2 (6 bases). The germline V gene has CDR1 SGHVS and CDR2 FNYEAQ. There are 16 residues in the CDR3. V lost 0 bases, J lost 2 bases, and 11 bases lay in between. CDR3 in amino acids: CASSLAGGETYNEQFF. The DNA of the CDR3 is TGTGCCAGCAGCTTAGCTGGCGGGGAGACCTACAATGAGCAGTTCTTC.

This clone showed up just a few times. This chain connects TRBV14 to TRBJ1-2; 8 nucleotides line up with TRBD1. CDR1 and CDR2 from the germline V gene are SGHDN and FVKESK. There are 12 residues in the CDR3. V lost 3 bases to trimming and J lost 8 bases; unmatched junction nucleotides: 2. The CDR3 region is CASSQGQVGYTF. The CDR3 region has the DNA TGTGCCAGCAGCCAGGGACAGGTCGGCTACACCTTC. Filled out from reference TRBV14 and TRBJ1-2, the complete variable domain reads EAGVTQFPSHSVIEKGQTVTLRCDPISGHDNLYWYRRVMGKEIKFLLHFVKESKQDESGMPNNRFLAERTGGTYSTLKVQPAELEDSGVYFCASSQGQVGYTFGSGTRLTVV.

This chain links TRBV27 with TRBJ2-7; D is unclear. CDR1 and CDR2 (germline): MNHEY, SMNVEV (reference sequence). The CDR3 extends over 14 amino acids. V lost 3 bases and J lost 2, with 11 bases in between. The CDR3 nucleotides are TGTGCCAGCAGTTTCGCCGTCCGAGCCTACGAGCAGTACTTC. Its translation is CASSFAVRAYEQYF.

The gene calls are TRBV5-6 and TRBJ2-6; the D is unclear. The ends were cut back, 2 bases at V and 0 bases at J, with 0 bases in the middle. The CDR3 runs 13 residues. CDR1 is SGHDT, CDR2 YYEEEE, per germline. The CDR3: CASSFSGANVLTF. Here the CDR3 DNA reads TGTGCCAGCAGCTTCTCTGGGGCCAACGTCCTGACTTTC.

The J gene is TRBJ2-5, the V gene TRBV4-1, with TRBD2 identical over 11 bases. CDR3 length: 17 residues. Unmatched junction bases numbered 7, after V lost 0 bases and J lost 4 bases. The germline CDR1 and CDR2 sequences are MGHRA and YSYEKL. The CDR3 is CASSQDGSGGAGETQYF. The CDR3 DNA reads as TGCGCCAGCAGCCAAGACGGTAGCGGGGGGGCGGGAGAGACCCAGTACTTC.

The rearrangement joins TRBV29-1 to TRBJ2-1; 7 bases are shared with TRBD1. The trim removed 0 bases at V and 2 bases at J, leaving 7 bases unmatched. The length of the CDR3 is 16 residues. Germline assignment: CDR1 SQVTM and CDR2 ANQGSEA. The CDR3 sequence is CSVEDPDRPPYNEQFF. CDR3 coding DNA: TGCAGCGTTGAAGACCCGGACAGGCCCCCCTACAATGAGCAGTTCTTC.

This chain joins TRBV19 and TRBJ1-4, with D hard to call. Germline values: CDR1 LNHDA, CDR2 SQIVND (reference sequence). The CDR3 spans 15 residues. With 5 bases removed from V and 0 bases from J, the gap between germline ends came to 10 bases. The CDR3 DNA reads as TGTGCCAGTAGTGCCCGCGTTGCAACTAATGAAAAACTGTTTTTT. Encoded protein: CASSARVATNEKLFF. The full variable domain, completed using reference TRBV19 and TRBJ1-4, is DGGITQSPKYLFRKEGQNVTLSCEQNLNHDAMYWYRQDPGQGLRLIYYSQIVNDFQKGDIAEGYSVSREKKESFPLTVTSAQKNPTAFYLCASSARVATNEKLFFGSGTQLSVL.

The chain couples TRBV27 to TRBJ1-4; the D is unclear. Germline CDR1 reads MNHEY; CDR2 reads SMNVEV (reference sequence). This CDR3 spans 13 amino acids. V lost 2 bases and J lost 7, with 8 bases in between. Here the CDR3 reads CASSLRDGEKLFF. CDR3 DNA sequence: TGTGCCAGCAGTTTACGCGACGGTGAAAAACTGTTTTTT.

This chain connects TRBV4-3 to TRBJ1-2; TRBD1 might be the D (5 bases). V lost 5 bases, J lost 6 bases, and 13 bases lay in between. There are 13 residues in the CDR3. Germline V gene sequence: CDR1 LGHNA, CDR2 YSLEER. The chain's CDR3 is CASSWGQTDGYTF. CDR3 DNA: TGCGCCAGCAGCTGGGGCCAGACGGATGGCTACACCTTC.

The chain has TRBV27 and TRBJ2-3; no definite D call. Trimming took 5 bases from V and 2 from J, leaving 8 bases between them. The CDR3 is 13 amino acids. The germline V gene encodes CDR1 MNHEY and CDR2 SMNVEV (reference sequence). DNA for the CDR3: TGTGCCAGCAGTCCCTCGGTCACAGATACGCAGTATTTT. Protein product: CASSPSVTDTQYF.

This clone was counted only a few times. The chain joins TRBV2 to TRBJ2-7, with TRBD2 matching 10 bases. Germline values: CDR1 SNHLY, CDR2 FYNNEI. The ends lost 7 bases at V and 6 bases at J; junction bases unmatched: 6. The CDR3 extends over 13 amino acids. CDR3 amino acids: CASNRLAGVEQYF. DNA for the CDR3: TGTGCCAGCAATCGGCTAGCGGGAGTCGAGCAGTACTTC.

The J gene is TRBJ2-3, the V gene TRBV9; D is unclear. Germline CDR1 reads SGDLS; CDR2 reads YYNGEE. The CDR3 covers 9 residues. V was cut by 7 bases and J by 9 bases, with 6 bases left in between. The CDR3 DNA reads TGTGCCAGCGGCGAGACGCAGTATTTT. This gives the protein CASGETQYF.

This chain uses TRBV28 with TRBJ2-1; the D gene is possibly TRBD2 (6 bases). CDR1 is MDHEN, CDR2 SYDVKM, per germline. The CDR3 consists of 15 residues. Trimming stripped 8 bases from V and 5 bases from J, with 19 bases between. CDR3: CASGDPPGSNNEQFF. The CDR3 DNA sequence: TGTGCCAGCGGCGATCCACCCGGGAGCAACAATGAGCAGTTCTTC.

The chain combines TRBV5-5 with TRBJ2-7; TRBD2 is a possible D gene (7 bases). This CDR3 has 15 amino acids. Germline V gives CDR1 SGHKS, CDR2 YYEKEE (reference sequence). Trimming took off 2 bases at V and 3 bases at J, with 15 bases between the two ends. The CDR3 bases are TGTGCCAGCAGCTTCGGGGTGGGAGGGGGCTACGAGCAGTACTTC. This sequence encodes CASSFGVGGGYEQYF.

This rearrangement joins TRBV11-3 to TRBJ2-3; D is undetermined. Germline loops: CDR1 SGHNT, CDR2 YENEEA. The CDR3 sequence is 11 residues long. V was clipped by 1 base and J by 10 bases, with 6 bases between them. CDR3 residues: CASSLGLSQYF. In DNA, the CDR3 is TGTGCCAGCAGCTTAGGACTCTCGCAGTATTTT.

This clone was seen only a few times. This sequence joins TRBV12-5 and TRBJ2-1; tentatively, D is TRBD1 (6 bases). CDR1 and CDR2 (germline): LGHNT, FRNRAP. V was trimmed by 6 bases and J by 0 bases, leaving 12 bases between them. There are 15 residues in the CDR3. Here the CDR3 reads CASGQTGSSYNEQFF. Here the CDR3 DNA reads TGTGCTAGTGGACAAACAGGGAGCTCCTACAATGAGCAGTTCTTC.

The chain joins TRBV28 to TRBJ1-1; D not resolved. This CDR3 has 13 residues. Germline CDR1 MDHEN, CDR2 SYDVKM. Trimming took 3 bases from V and 5 from J, leaving 10 bases between them. CDR3 coding DNA: TGTGCCAGCAGTTTCCGGGGAGAGACTGAAGCTTTCTTT. Protein product: CASSFRGETEAFF. The full variable domain, its missing parts supplied by reference TRBV28 and TRBJ1-1, is DVKVTQSSRYLVKRTGEKVFLECVQDMDHENMFWYRQDPGLGLRLIYFSYDVKMKEKGDIPEGYSVSREKKERFSLILESASTNQTSMYLCASSFRGETEAFFGQGTRLTVV.

This sequence joins TRBV7-9 and TRBJ2-7; D remains unclear. Germline V lookup: CDR1 SEHNR, CDR2 FQNEAQ (reference sequence). The CDR3 totals 12 residues. Trimming cost V 2 bases and J 3 bases, with 5 bases left between them. The CDR3 nucleotides are TGTGCCAGCAGCTTAATCAGCTACGAGCAGTACTTC. This encodes CASSLISYEQYF.

The sample holds a few counts of this clone. This chain links TRBV5-4 with TRBJ1-6; 7 nucleotides line up with TRBD1. CDR1 is SGHNT and CDR2 is YYREEE in the germline V gene (reference sequence). V lost 4 bases to trimming and J lost 8 bases; unmatched junction nucleotides: 6. The CDR3 runs to 14 residues. Here the CDR3 DNA reads TGTGCCAGCAGCCTGACAGGGTTGGATTCACCCCTCCACTTT. It yields the protein CASSLTGLDSPLHF. The variable domain in full, with the rest retrieved from reference TRBV5-4 and TRBJ1-6, is ETGVTQSPTHLIKTRGQQVTLRCSSQSGHNTVSWYQQALGQGPQFIFQYYREEENGRGNFPPRFSGLQFPNYSSELNVNALELDDSALYLCASSLTGLDSPLHFGNGTRLTVT.

The CDR3 coding sequence is TGTGCCAGCAGTCCGGGGACAGAGATCCAAGAGACCCAGTACTTC. Protein product: CASSPGTEIQETQYF. The rearrangement uses TRBV6-5 and TRBJ2-5; 7 bases fit TRBD1. The V gene's germline CDR1 is MNHEY and CDR2 SVGAGI. The CDR3 has 15 amino acids. Germline trimming cut 5 bases from V and 1 base from J; bases unmatched to any gene: 7.

The genes are TRBV11-1 and TRBJ2-5; the match to TRBD1 covers 9 bases. The CDR3 runs 14 residues. CDR1 and CDR2 (germline): SGHAT, FQDESV (reference sequence). V shed 5 bases and J 2 bases; nucleotides not matched to a gene: 3. The CDR3: CASSLGTGQETQYF. In DNA form, the CDR3 reads TGTGCCAGCAGCCTTGGGACAGGGCAAGAGACCCAGTACTTC.

This clone was counted between two and nine times. The chain combines TRBV6-9 with TRBJ1-5; 7 bases are a match to TRBD1. Germline assignment: CDR1 MNHGY and CDR2 SVAAGI. V lost 3 bases, J lost 4 bases, and 9 bases stayed unmatched. This CDR3 has 16 residues. As DNA, the CDR3 is TGTGCCAGCAGTTACTCGGCAGGCAGGGGGAATCAGCCCCAGCATTTT. It encodes CASSYSAGRGNQPQHF.

The chain has TRBV28 and TRBJ1-1; D perhaps matches TRBD1 (5 bases). Germline CDR1 and CDR2: MDHEN and SYDVKM. With 3 bases removed from V and 3 bases from J, the gap between germline ends came to 5 bases. This CDR3 spans 12 amino acids. In nucleotides, the CDR3 is TGTGCCAGCAGTTTGGGGGACACTGAAGCTTTCTTT. Amino acid sequence: CASSLGDTEAFF.

The gene calls are TRBV15 and TRBJ2-7; 9 bases align to TRBD1. CDR1 is LNHNV, CDR2 YYDKDF, per germline (reference sequence). The CDR3 has 15 amino acids. V shed 5 bases, J shed 0 bases, and the junction held 5 bases outside the gene matches. The CDR3 loop is CATSRGQGSSYEQYF. CDR3 nucleotides: TGTGCCACCAGCCGAGGACAGGGGTCCTCCTACGAGCAGTACTTC.

The chain employs TRBV29-1 and TRBJ2-3; D may be TRBD2 (5 bases). The CDR3 spans 13 residues. Germline CDR1 is SQVTM and CDR2 is ANQGSEA. Trimming pared 2 bases from V and 2 bases from J, leaving 8 bases between. This CDR3 is CSVELAFTDTQYF. The CDR3 DNA reads TGCAGCGTTGAACTAGCATTCACAGATACGCAGTATTTT.

V usage is TRBV21-1 and J usage is TRBJ1-1; TRBD1, the table's D call, lacks a check against the DNA. TRBV21-1 is designated a pseudogene. The CDR3 consists of 14 residues. CDR3 in amino acids: CASNLQGKNTEAFF. CDR3 nucleotide sequence: TGTGCCAGCAACCTACAGGGGAAGAACACTGAAGCTTTCTTT.

This chain connects TRBV6-6 to TRBJ2-2; D uncertain. Trimming shortened V by 5 bases and J by 4 bases, and 8 bases separated the two germline ends. The CDR3 loop spans 13 amino acids. Germline V lookup: CDR1 MNHNY, CDR2 SVGAGI (reference sequence). The CDR3 coding sequence is TGTGCCAGCAGTCGCACTATCACCGGGGAGCTGTTTTTT. Amino acid sequence: CASSRTITGELFF.